One sample yielded the 29 T cell receptor beta chains listed below, sequenced in a study of tissue T cells after allogeneic stem cell transplantation (dated by TCRdb to between 2021 and 2022). Receptors were amplified or captured by the immunoSEQ multiplex PCR assay. Entries here come from immuneACCESS through TCRdb and include only in-frame sequences with V and J called. Some clones fail to appear in such tables; in the studies checked, an unresolved V gene covers under half of the shortfall, and the cause of the remainder is unknown. This sample comprises around 17,000 clones, about 70% of them detected only once. The top ten hold roughly 0.94% of the sample. Sequenced input: spleen. These receptors were obtained from a female BALB/c mouse in good health. The MHC haplotype carried by mice of this strain is H2-d.

As concerns this clone: One end of the junction is discordant with germline, which a read error may explain. Gene names denote mouse genes. With the read ending 1 residue before the CDR3 end, the germline J gene is used to fill in that end. Other DNA sequences from this sample encode an identical CDR3 as well. The chain has TRBV5 and TRBJ2-7, with D maybe TRBD2 (6 bases). The germline V gene has CDR1 LGHNA and CDR2 YNLKQL (reference sequence). The CDR3 consists of 16 residues. The sequenced CDR3 bases are TGTACCAGCAGCCAGGATTCAGGACTGAGCTCCTATGAACAGTAC. Its protein is CTSSQDSGLSSYEQY. The CDR3 in full is CTSSQDSGLSSYEQYF.

On this clone itself: Any gene name here is a mouse gene name. The CDR3 extends 1 residue past the end of the read, so its final part is completed from the germline J gene. The rearrangement uses TRBV13-2 and TRBJ2-4; 8 positions match TRBD2. Germline V gives CDR1 NNHNN, CDR2 SYGAGS (reference sequence). The CDR3 is 14 residues long. The V and J ends lost 6 bases and 2 bases, in that order; junction bases with no gene match: 5. CDR3 sequence: CASALDWDQNTLYF. The covered CDR3 bases are TGTGCCAGCGCCCTGGACTGGGATCAAAACACCTTGTAC.

As to this clone: Genes and germline come from the mouse. Read data end 1 residue before the CDR3 end; the end is taken from the germline J gene. The rearrangement joins TRBV17 to TRBJ1-1, with D maybe TRBD1 (5 bases). V was cut by 5 bases and J by 0 bases, with 10 bases left in between. This CDR3 is built from 14 residues. The germline CDR1 and CDR2 sequences are MNHDT and YYDKIL. The sequenced part of the CDR3 DNA is TGTGCTAGCAGTGCGGGACTGGCAAACACAGAAGTCTTC. Translating it yields CASSAGLANTEVF. From start to end, the CDR3 is CASSAGLANTEVFF.

In its sample, this clone was seen a few times. Any gene name here is a mouse gene name. The read ends 1 residue shy of where the CDR3 ends; the end is completed using the germline J gene. This chain links TRBV13-3 with TRBJ2-7; 8 bases map to TRBD2. The CDR3 consists of 13 residues. V trimming: 2 bases; J trimming: 6 bases; junction bases outside the gene matches: 4. Germline lookup yields CDR1 NNHDY and CDR2 SYVADS. The CDR3 DNA, read in part, is TGTGCCAGCAGTGAAGGCTGGGGGGTTGAACAGTAC. The encoded protein is CASSEGWGVEQY. The whole CDR3 reads CASSEGWGVEQYF.

For this clone: Mouse germline and gene names are used. The CDR3 end is not reached by the read, which stops 1 residue before it; the germline J gene fills it in. The chain uses TRBV2 and TRBJ2-4, with TRBD2 matching 7 bases. Germline CDR1 and CDR2: LGHNA and YSYQKL. Trimming cost V 0 bases and J 2 bases; bases outside gene matches: 2. The CDR3 sequence is 15 residues long. This chain's CDR3 is CASSQEGTVQNTLYF. CDR3 bases read: TGTGCCAGCAGCCAAGAAGGGACTGTTCAAAACACCTTGTAC.

A note on this clone: Germline and genes: mouse. The CDR3 goes on 1 residue after the read ends, and that part is filled in from the germline J gene. This rearrangement joins TRBV2 to TRBJ2-4, with TRBD1 matching 7 bases. Per germline, CDR1 LGHNA and CDR2 YSYQKL. The CDR3 runs 15 residues. With V trimmed by 2 bases and J by 0 bases, 2 bases remained unmatched. The part of the CDR3 DNA that was read is TGTGCCAGCAGCCAATCCAGGGGGAGTCAAAACACCTTGTAC. Its protein is CASSQSRGSQNTLY. The whole CDR3 protein is CASSQSRGSQNTLYF.

As regards this clone: The gene names given are mouse names. The read is 1 residue too short to cover the CDR3 end, so that end is filled in from the germline J gene. This chain uses TRBV19 with TRBJ2-1; TRBD1 aligns across 12 bases. CDR1 FNHDT and CDR2 SITEND come from the germline V gene (reference sequence). This CDR3 has 15 amino acids. With V trimmed by 5 bases and J by 6 bases, 6 bases remained unmatched. The sequenced CDR3 bases are TGTGCCAGCAGCCCTCGGGACAGGGGGCTTGCTGAGCAGTTC. Translated, it gives CASSPRDRGLAEQF. The full-length CDR3 reads as CASSPRDRGLAEQFF.

In the case of this clone: Mouse gene names and germline throughout. The CDR3 end lies 1 residue beyond the end of the read and is filled in from the germline J gene. The chain is built from TRBV13-2 and TRBJ2-3; D is unresolved. Germline CDR1 is NNHNN and CDR2 is SYGAGS (reference sequence). The CDR3 runs 14 residues. The germline V and J ends were trimmed by 1 base and 0 bases, with 6 bases remaining between them. The CDR3 protein is CASGDRPSAETLYF. CDR3 DNA, as far as it was read: TGTGCCAGCGGTGATCGACCGAGTGCAGAAACGCTGTAT.

This clone has a handful of counts. Gene and germline names: mouse. The covered CDR3 bases are TGTGCTAGCAGTTCCGGGACAGGGGATAACAACCAGGCTCCGCTT. Amino acid sequence: CASSSGTGDNNQAPL. The whole CDR3 is CASSSGTGDNNQAPLF. The chain carries TRBV29 and TRBJ1-5, with 10 bases lining up with TRBD1. The missing CDR3 end, 1 residue past where the read stops, is filled in from the germline J gene. Unmatched junction bases numbered 3, after V lost 4 bases and J lost 0 bases. The CDR3 consists of 16 residues. Germline V gene sequence: CDR1 MSHET, CDR2 SYDVDS.

To note about this clone: Gene labels here are mouse ones. The same CDR3 arises from other DNA sequences in this sample as well. The sequenced part of the CDR3 DNA is TGTGGTGCCAGAACAGGAAACACAGAAGTCTTC. Translating gives CGARTGNTEVF. The whole CDR3 sequence is CGARTGNTEVFF. The V and J genes are TRBV20 and TRBJ1-1, with a tentative D call TRBD1 (5 bases). The missing CDR3 end, 1 residue past where the read stops, is filled in from the germline J gene. V gave up 6 bases and J gave up 1 base, with 9 bases separating them. CDR3 length: 12 residues. The germline V gene has CDR1 GFQATS and CDR2 STVNSAI. Based on the CDR3 plus reference TRBV20 and TRBJ1-1, the full variable domain is GALVYQYPRRTICKSGTSMRMECQAVGFQATSVAWYRQSPQKTFELIALSTVNSAIKYEQNFTQEKFPISHPNLSFSSMTVLNAYLEDRGLYLCGARTGNTEVFFGKGTRLTVV.

Points on this clone: Gene and germline names: mouse. The sequence runs out 1 residue before the end of the CDR3; the remainder is reconstructed from the germline J gene. The J gene is TRBJ2-2, the V gene TRBV20; 9 bases map to TRBD2. The CDR3 spans 16 residues. The germline gives CDR1 GFQATS, CDR2 STVNSAI. V was clipped by 1 base and J by 3 bases; unmatched bases: 6. The CDR3 protein is CGARGLGELDTGQLYF. The sequenced CDR3 bases are TGTGGTGCTAGGGGACTGGGGGAGTTGGACACCGGGCAGCTCTAC. Drawing the rest from reference TRBV20 and TRBJ2-2, the complete variable domain is GALVYQYPRRTICKSGTSMRMECQAVGFQATSVAWYRQSPQKTFELIALSTVNSAIKYEQNFTQEKFPISHPNLSFSSMTVLNAYLEDRGLYLCGARGLGELDTGQLYFGEGSKLTVL.

Points on this clone: Genes and germline are mouse. The read terminates 1 residue ahead of where the CDR3 ends, so the germline J gene completes it. The chain links TRBV13-2 to TRBJ2-5; 8 bases are a match to TRBD1. The CDR3 is 13 amino acids. Germline assignment: CDR1 NNHNN and CDR2 SYGAGS (reference sequence). The junction had 1 base not matched to a gene; V was cut back by 3 bases and J by 4 bases. Partial CDR3 DNA: TGTGCCAGCGGTGGGACAGGGAAAGACACCCAGTAC. This codes for CASGGTGKDTQY. The full CDR3 sequence reads CASGGTGKDTQYF.

A note on this clone: These gene names are mouse names. Read data end 1 residue before the CDR3 end; the end is taken from the germline J gene. This sequence joins TRBV13-3 and TRBJ2-7; 7 nucleotides agree with TRBD2. V shed 3 bases and J 0 bases; nucleotides not matched to a gene: 6. In germline, CDR1 is NNHDY, CDR2 SYVADS. The CDR3 is made up of 15 amino acids. The CDR3 sequence: CASSVSLGSSYEQYF. CDR3 DNA (partial): TGTGCCAGCAGTGTCTCACTGGGGAGCTCCTATGAACAGTAC.

As to this clone: Germline and genes here are mouse. The sequenced fragment ends 1 residue before the CDR3 boundary, so the rest is inferred from the germline J gene. The chain is built from TRBV5 and TRBJ1-6; D is unresolved. TRBJ1-6 is reported as an ORF; its role is uncertain. The CDR3 is made up of 14 amino acids. Deletions cut 2 bases from V and 0 bases from J, with 2 bases between. The V gene's germline CDR1 is LGHNA and CDR2 YNLKQL (reference sequence). The sequenced part of the CDR3 DNA is TGTGCCAGCAGCCAACATTCCTATAATTCGCCCCTCTAC. It specifies CASSQHSYNSPLY. In full, the CDR3 reads CASSQHSYNSPLYF.

About this clone itself: Germline and genes: mouse. The read comes to an end 1 residue before the CDR3 does, leaving the germline J gene to fill in the end. The chain couples TRBV29 to TRBJ2-4; D is undetermined. Germline CDR1 is MSHET and CDR2 is SYDVDS. The CDR3 has 13 amino acids. V was clipped by 0 bases and J by 4 bases, with 5 bases between them. CDR3 sequence: CASSLSGKNTLYF. CDR3 bases read: TGTGCTAGCAGTTTATCTGGCAAAAACACCTTGTAC.

As regards this clone: The gene names here belong to mouse. The read gets to within 1 residue of the CDR3 end, and the germline J gene fills in the rest. The V call is TRBV19, the J call TRBJ1-5, with no clear D. With 5 bases removed from V and 1 base from J, the gap between germline ends came to 4 bases. The CDR3 is 12 amino acids. Germline V CDR1 and CDR2: FNHDT, SITEND (reference sequence). The CDR3 DNA, read in part, is TGTGCCAGCAGAGGGAACAACCAGGCTCCGCTT. Residues: CASRGNNQAPL. In full, the CDR3 reads CASRGNNQAPLF.

As to this clone: All gene names here are mouse names. The read terminates 1 residue before the CDR3 end, so the remaining end is supplied by the germline J gene. The rearrangement joins TRBV13-2 to TRBJ1-6, with D possibly matching TRBD1 (5 bases). TRBJ1-6 is classed as an ORF, of uncertain function. Germline CDR1 and CDR2: NNHNN and SYGAGS (reference sequence). The CDR3 has 15 amino acids. V lost 2 bases, J lost 0 bases, and 6 bases lay in between. Incomplete CDR3 DNA: TGTGCCAGCGGTGAGACAGCTTCCTATAATTCGCCCCTCTAC. This codes for CASGETASYNSPLY. The full-length CDR3 reads as CASGETASYNSPLYF.

Turning to this clone: Gene names refer to mouse genes. The read halts 1 residue ahead of the CDR3 end, with the missing end drawn from the germline J gene. The rearrangement links TRBV5 to TRBJ2-5; tentative D call: TRBD1 (6 bases). V lost 0 bases, J lost 1 base, and 8 bases lay in between. Germline lookup yields CDR1 LGHNA and CDR2 YNLKQL (reference sequence). The CDR3 has 15 amino acids. This chain's CDR3 is CASSQDRTDQDTQYF. CDR3 DNA (partial): TGTGCCAGCAGCCAAGATCGGACAGACCAAGACACCCAGTAC.

This clone was counted between two and nine times. Mouse germline and gene names are used. The sequenced part of the CDR3 DNA is TGTGCCAGCGGTGCAGGGACAGACGGAGTCTATGCTGAGCAGTTC. It translates to CASGAGTDGVYAEQF. The complete CDR3 sequence is CASGAGTDGVYAEQFF. The rearrangement links TRBV13-2 to TRBJ2-1; TRBD1 matches 7 bases. The read terminates 1 residue before the CDR3 end, so the remaining end is supplied by the germline J gene. This CDR3 is built from 16 residues. Trimming at V came to 3 bases and at J to 3 bases, leaving 9 bases not matched to a gene. Germline CDR1 and CDR2: NNHNN and SYGAGS (reference sequence).

Regarding this clone: The gene symbols are mouse symbols. Read data end 1 residue before the CDR3 end; the end is taken from the germline J gene. The genes are TRBV5 and TRBJ2-5; D might be TRBD1 (6 bases). Germline V CDR1 and CDR2: LGHNA, YNLKQL (reference sequence). Trimming pared 0 bases from V and 2 bases from J, leaving 9 bases between. The CDR3 has 15 residues. Partial CDR3 DNA: TGTGCCAGCAGCCAAGATCGGGACACCCAAGACACCCAGTAC. This codes for CASSQDRDTQDTQY. The entire CDR3 protein is CASSQDRDTQDTQYF.

As concerns this clone: Gene names are the mouse ones. Sequencing ends 1 residue short of the CDR3 end; the germline J gene provides the rest. The chain employs TRBV31 and TRBJ2-7, with TRBD2 matching over 7 bases. V dropped 0 bases and J dropped 6; count of bases not matched to a gene: 2. The CDR3 totals 12 residues. Germline assignment: CDR1 GKSSPN and CDR2 SITVG. The CDR3 loop reads CAWSLWGSEQYF. The covered CDR3 bases are TGTGCCTGGAGTCTCTGGGGGAGTGAACAGTAC.

Concerning this clone: Germline and genes: mouse. The sequenced fragment ends 1 residue before the CDR3 boundary, so the rest is inferred from the germline J gene. The gene calls are TRBV5 and TRBJ1-1, with unresolved D. The germline CDR1 and CDR2 sequences are LGHNA and YNLKQL (reference sequence). The CDR3 is made up of 13 amino acids. Trimming cost V 0 bases and J 3 bases, with 5 bases left between them. CDR3 region: CASSQDPHTEVFF. The sequenced part of the CDR3 DNA is TGTGCCAGCAGCCAAGATCCACACACAGAAGTCTTC.

This clone was observed a few times. The germline and genes are mouse ones. CDR3: CASSEMLGGPYEQYF. The part of the CDR3 DNA that was read is TGTGCCAGCAGTGAAATGCTGGGGGGCCCTTATGAACAGTAC. The genes are TRBV13-1 and TRBJ2-7; 8 bases fit TRBD2. The CDR3 goes on 1 residue after the read ends, and that part is filled in from the germline J gene. There are 15 residues in the CDR3. CDR1 and CDR2 (germline): NSHNY, SYGAGN. The trim removed 2 bases at V and 4 bases at J, leaving 8 bases unmatched.

This clone appeared a few times. Mouse gene names and germline throughout. The CDR3 end is not reached by the read, which stops 1 residue before it; the germline J gene fills it in. The J gene is TRBJ2-7, the V gene TRBV13-1, with a tentative D call TRBD2 (7 bases). Germline V lookup: CDR1 NSHNY, CDR2 SYGAGN. The CDR3 sequence is 14 residues long. The V and J ends lost 2 bases and 6 bases respectively, with 15 bases between them. The part of the CDR3 DNA that was read is TGTGCCAGCAGTGAATGGGGGGCGCGGGGTGAACAGTAC. Amino acids: CASSEWGARGEQY. The CDR3 reads in full as CASSEWGARGEQYF.

Notes on this clone: Gene names are the mouse ones. The read falls 1 residue short of the CDR3 end, and the missing part is taken from the germline J gene. The V and J genes are TRBV2 and TRBJ2-5; a weak D match, TRBD2 (5 bases). The germline V gene encodes CDR1 LGHNA and CDR2 YSYQKL. V dropped 1 base and J dropped 3 bases, with 5 bases sitting between them. The CDR3 has 13 residues. The covered CDR3 bases are TGTGCCAGCAGCCAAGGACTGCAAGACACCCAGTAC. This sequence encodes CASSQGLQDTQY. The complete CDR3 sequence is CASSQGLQDTQYF. Full variable domain (remainder filled in from reference TRBV2 and TRBJ2-5): DPKIIQKPKYLVAVTGSEKILICEQYLGHNAMYWYRQSAKKPLEFMFSYSYQKLMDNQTASSRFQPQSSKKNHLDLQITALKPDDSATYFCASSQGLQDTQYFGPGTRLLVL.

This clone was recorded a few times. Germline and genes: mouse. The read gets to within 1 residue of the CDR3 end, and the germline J gene fills in the rest. This chain links TRBV20 with TRBJ2-7; no clear D. The CDR3 spans 11 residues. The V end was cut by 3 bases, the J end by 0 bases, with 3 bases between. The germline gives CDR1 GFQATS, CDR2 STVNSAI. CDR3 DNA (partial): TGTGGTGCTAGCAGCTCCTATGAACAGTAC. It encodes CGASSSYEQY. The full CDR3 reads CGASSSYEQYF.

A word on this clone: Genes and germline come from the mouse. The read finishes 1 residue shy of the CDR3 end, and the germline J gene is used to complete it. J is TRBJ2-3 and V is TRBV13-2, with D perhaps matching TRBD1 (8 bases). V dropped 2 bases and J dropped 0 bases, with 13 bases sitting between them. The CDR3 length is 16 residues. CDR1 NNHNN and CDR2 SYGAGS come from the germline V gene (reference sequence). The CDR3 protein is CASGEHRGASAETLYF. The CDR3 DNA, read in part, is TGTGCCAGCGGTGAACACAGGGGGGCTAGTGCAGAAACGCTGTAT.

Concerning this clone itself: Gene names denote mouse genes. The read halts 1 residue ahead of the CDR3 end, with the missing end drawn from the germline J gene. The chain recombines TRBV13-2 with TRBJ1-4; D is ambiguous. The CDR3 length is 13 residues. V was clipped by 0 bases and J by 4 bases, with 4 bases between them. Germline CDR1 and CDR2: NNHNN and SYGAGS (reference sequence). The sequenced part of the CDR3 DNA is TGTGCCAGCGGTGATGGCATCAACGAAAGATTATTT. Amino acids: CASGDGINERLF. The entire CDR3 sequence reads CASGDGINERLFF.

A word on this clone: Germline and genes: mouse. The CDR3 end falls 1 residue outside the read, so it is completed with the germline J gene. The chain is built from TRBV1 and TRBJ1-1, with D unclear. Deletions cut 0 bases from V and 5 bases from J, with 4 bases between. Germline values: CDR1 NSQYPW, CDR2 LRSPGD (reference sequence). This CDR3 comprises 12 residues. CDR3 residues: CTCSAEQTEVFF. Partial CDR3 DNA: TGCACCTGCAGTGCAGAGCAGACAGAAGTCTTC.